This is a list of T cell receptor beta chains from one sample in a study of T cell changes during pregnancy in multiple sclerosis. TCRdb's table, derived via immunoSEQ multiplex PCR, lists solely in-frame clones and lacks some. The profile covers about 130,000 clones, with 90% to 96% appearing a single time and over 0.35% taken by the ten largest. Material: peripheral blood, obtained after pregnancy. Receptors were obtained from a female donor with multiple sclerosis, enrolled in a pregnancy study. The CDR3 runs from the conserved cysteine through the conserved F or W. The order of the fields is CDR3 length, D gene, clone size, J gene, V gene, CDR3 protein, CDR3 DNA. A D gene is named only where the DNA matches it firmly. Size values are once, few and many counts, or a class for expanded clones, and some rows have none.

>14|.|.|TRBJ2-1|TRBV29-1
CSVEKVAGYGEQFF
TGCAGCGTTGAAAAGGTTGCGGGCTACGGTGAGCAGTTCTTC
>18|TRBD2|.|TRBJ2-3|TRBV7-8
CASSQPPGLADSTDTQYF
TGTGCCAGCAGCCAACCTCCGGGACTAGCGGATAGCACAGATACGCAGTATTTT
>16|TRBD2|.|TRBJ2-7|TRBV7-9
CASSSPEGGSSYEQYF
TGTGCCAGCAGCTCCCCAGAGGGCGGGAGCTCCTACGAGCAGTACTTC
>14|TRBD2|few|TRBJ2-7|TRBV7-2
CASSFTAGVGEQYF
TGTGCCAGCAGCTTTACAGCGGGAGTGGGCGAGCAGTACTTC
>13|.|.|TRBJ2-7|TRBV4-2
CASSQAGLVEQYF
TGTGCCAGCAGCCAAGCAGGGTTGGTAGAGCAGTACTTC
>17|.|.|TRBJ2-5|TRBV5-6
CASSLRDSTDRGETQYF
TGTGCCAGCAGCCTTAGGGACTCTACCGACCGGGGGGAGACCCAGTACTTC
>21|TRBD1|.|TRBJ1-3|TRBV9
CASSPNPPGQGRGGSGNTIYF
TGTGCCAGCAGCCCCAACCCACCGGGACAGGGGAGAGGAGGCTCTGGAAACACCATATATTTT
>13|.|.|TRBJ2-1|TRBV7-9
CASSLSPRGEQFF
TGTGCCAGCAGCTTATCGCCGCGAGGCGAGCAGTTCTTC
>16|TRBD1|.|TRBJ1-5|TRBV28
CASSPHRGSGNQPQHF
TGTGCCAGCAGTCCACACAGGGGCTCGGGCAATCAGCCCCAGCATTTT
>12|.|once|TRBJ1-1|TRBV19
CAATGPNTEAFF
TGTGCTGCGACAGGCCCCAACACTGAAGCTTTCTTT
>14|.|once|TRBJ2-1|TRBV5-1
CASSWGHGRFQQFF
TGCGCCAGCAGCTGGGGACACGGGCGGTTCCAACAGTTCTTC
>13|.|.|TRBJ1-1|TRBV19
CASTGQGIPGAFF
TGTGCCAGTACCGGGCAAGGGATTCCAGGGGCTTTCTTT
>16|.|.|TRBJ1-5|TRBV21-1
CASSKGAKTSNQPQHF
TGTGCCAGCAGCAAAGGGGCGAAAACAAGCAATCAGCCCCAGCATTTT
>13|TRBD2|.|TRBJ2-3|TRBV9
CASGTSGTDTQYF
TGTGCCAGCGGGACTAGCGGCACAGATACGCAGTATTTT
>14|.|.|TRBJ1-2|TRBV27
CASRETGSNYGYTF
TGTGCCAGCAGAGAGACAGGATCTAACTATGGCTACACCTTC
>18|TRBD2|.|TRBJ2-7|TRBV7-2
CASSRDRKLAGVPYEQYF
TGTGCCAGCAGCCGAGACAGGAAACTAGCGGGCGTCCCCTACGAGCAGTACTTC
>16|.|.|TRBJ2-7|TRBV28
CASSPTFYGSSYEQYF
TGTGCCAGCAGCCCTACCTTTTACGGGAGCTCCTACGAGCAGTACTTC
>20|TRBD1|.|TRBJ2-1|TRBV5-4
CASSTPSGTGNSWGYNEQFF
TGTGCCAGCAGCACACCCTCCGGGACAGGGAATTCCTGGGGATACAATGAGCAGTTCTTC
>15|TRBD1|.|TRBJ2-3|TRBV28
CASSLGQGGTDTQYF
TGTGCCAGCAGTTTAGGACAGGGTGGGACAGATACGCAGTATTTT
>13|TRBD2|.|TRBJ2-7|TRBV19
CASNASGSYEQYF
TGTGCCAGTAACGCTAGCGGGAGTTACGAGCAGTACTTC
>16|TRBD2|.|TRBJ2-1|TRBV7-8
CASRISGRASYNEQFF
TGTGCCAGCAGAATTAGCGGGAGGGCCTCCTACAATGAGCAGTTCTTC
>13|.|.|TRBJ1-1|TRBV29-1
CSAGGHLNTETFF
TGCAGCGCCGGAGGCCATTTGAACACTGAAACTTTCTTT
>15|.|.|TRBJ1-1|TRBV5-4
CASSLVRQTNTEAFF
TGTGCCAGCAGCTTGGTCAGGCAAACGAACACTGAAGCTTTCTTT
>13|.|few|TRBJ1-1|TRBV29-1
CSVGGISNTEAFF
TGCAGCGTTGGCGGCATTTCCAACACTGAAGCTTTCTTT
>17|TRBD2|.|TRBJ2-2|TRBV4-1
CASSQSWGGIGTGELFF
TGCGCCAGCAGCCAAAGTTGGGGGGGAATTGGGACCGGGGAGCTGTTTTTT
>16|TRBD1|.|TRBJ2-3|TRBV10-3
CAISPGQGILGDTQYF
TGTGCCATCAGCCCGGGACAGGGAATATTAGGAGATACGCAGTATTTT
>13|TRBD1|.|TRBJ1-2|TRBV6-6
CAIPGTGDYGYTF
TGTGCCATCCCCGGGACAGGGGACTATGGCTACACCTTC
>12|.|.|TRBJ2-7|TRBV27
CASSLRGYEQYF
TGTGCCAGCAGTTTGCGAGGATACGAGCAGTACTTC
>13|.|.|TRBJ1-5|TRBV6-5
CASSFHRDQPQHF
TGTGCCAGCAGTTTTCACAGGGATCAGCCCCAGCATTTT
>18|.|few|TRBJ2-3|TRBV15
CATSTPTKRAQGTDTQYF
TGTGCCACCAGCACACCGACTAAGAGGGCTCAAGGGACAGATACGCAGTATTTT
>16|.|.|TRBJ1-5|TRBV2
CASSDQPQVSNQPQHF
TGTGCCAGCAGTGATCAACCTCAGGTTAGCAATCAGCCCCAGCATTTT
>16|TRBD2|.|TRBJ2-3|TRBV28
CASSPRGGPRPDTQYF
TGTGCCAGCAGTCCCCGGGGGGGACCCCGGCCAGATACGCAGTATTTT
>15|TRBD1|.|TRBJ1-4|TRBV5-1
CASSLGGQGMEKLFF
TGCGCCAGCAGCTTGGGGGGACAGGGGATGGAAAAACTGTTTTTT
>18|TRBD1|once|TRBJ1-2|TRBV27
CASSPGTGRSYVAYGYTF
TGTGCCAGCAGTCCCGGGACAGGGAGATCGTATGTGGCCTATGGCTACACCTTC
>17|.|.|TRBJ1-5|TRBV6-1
CASSERMRAALNQPQHF
TGTGCCAGCAGTGAAAGAATGAGGGCAGCCCTCAATCAGCCCCAGCATTTT
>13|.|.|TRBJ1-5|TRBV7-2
CASSQGANQPQHF
TGTGCCAGCAGCCAAGGGGCCAATCAGCCCCAGCATTTT
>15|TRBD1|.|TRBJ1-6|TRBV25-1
CASSPPAGGLSPLHF
TGTGCCAGCAGTCCTCCAGCAGGGGGCCTTTCACCCCTCCACTTT
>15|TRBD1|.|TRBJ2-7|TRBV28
CASSPSGGVGYEQYF
TGTGCCAGCAGTCCGTCAGGGGGCGTAGGTTACGAGCAGTACTTC
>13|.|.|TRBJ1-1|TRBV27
CASSTGRNTEAFF
TGTGCCAGCAGTACAGGGAGGAACACTGAAGCTTTCTTT
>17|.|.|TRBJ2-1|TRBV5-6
CASSPAILTQGYNEQFF
TGTGCCAGCAGCCCTGCTATTTTAACTCAGGGATACAATGAGCAGTTCTTC
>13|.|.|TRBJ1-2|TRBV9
CASSVGLFYGYTF
TGTGCCAGCAGCGTAGGTCTGTTCTATGGCTACACCTTC
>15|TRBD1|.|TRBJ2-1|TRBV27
CASSLSRLRGPGQFF
TGTGCCAGCAGTTTATCTCGGTTGAGGGGGCCGGGGCAGTTCTTC
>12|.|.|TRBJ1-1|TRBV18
CASRQGNTEAFF
TGTGCCAGCCGGCAGGGAAACACTGAAGCTTTCTTT
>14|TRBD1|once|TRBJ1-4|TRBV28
CASSPGTGVEKLFF
TGTGCCAGCAGTCCCGGGACAGGGGTTGAAAAACTGTTTTTT
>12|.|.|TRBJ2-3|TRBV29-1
CSGKGVGDTQYF
TGCAGCGGGAAGGGGGTCGGAGATACGCAGTATTTT
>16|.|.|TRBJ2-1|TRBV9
CASSTLGVVGGNEQFF
TGTGCCAGCAGCACTCTCGGTGTGGTGGGGGGCAATGAGCAGTTCTTC
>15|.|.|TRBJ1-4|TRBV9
CASSPQGSGVEKLFF
TGTGCCAGCAGCCCCCAAGGTTCGGGAGTGGAGAAACTGTTTTTT
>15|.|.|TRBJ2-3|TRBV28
CASSLLRVVADTQYF
TGTGCCAGCAGTTTGCTCAGGGTAGTCGCAGATACGCAGTATTTT
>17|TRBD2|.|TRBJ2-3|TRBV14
CASSQYAGTSILDTQYF
TGTGCCAGCAGCCAATACGCCGGGACTAGCATTTTAGATACGCAGTATTTT